These T cell receptor beta chains were read from a single sample in a study of T cells in Graves' hyperthyroidism and ophthalmopathy. Using its own MiXCR run on the multiplex PCR reads, TCRdb lists one record per CDR3 protein. The sample lists about 24,000 distinct CDR3 sequences; 45% to 55% were seen once. The sequencing input was blood. These receptors all stem from a woman in her thirties or forties with Graves' hyperthyroidism that later progressed to Graves' ophthalmopathy. The CDR3 runs from the conserved cysteine through the conserved F or W. A D gene is named only where the DNA matches it firmly. Size is stated for part of the rows, as once, few or many counts, or as a class when the clone is expanded.

j_gene	v_gene	abundance	d_gene	CDR3aa	CDR3nt
TRBJ1-2	TRBV7-9	.	.	CASSLVGLDGYTF	TGTGCCAGCAGCTTGGTGGGACTTGATGGCTACACCTTC
TRBJ2-7	TRBV5-1	.	TRBD2	CASSLEAGGIYEQYF	TGCGCCAGCAGCTTGGAAGCGGGAGGGATCTACGAGCAGTACTTC
TRBJ1-1	TRBV6-5	.	TRBD1	CASRTGGGTEAFF	TGTGCCAGCAGGACAGGGGGGGGCACTGAAGCTTTCTTT
TRBJ1-2	TRBV6-5	many	.	CASSYASGAWSYTF	TGTGCCAGCAGTTACGCCTCCGGGGCTTGGAGCTACACCTTC
TRBJ2-3	TRBV6-1	many	TRBD2	CASTKLAGEPDTQYF	TGTGCCAGCACCAAACTAGCGGGAGAACCGGATACGCAGTATTTT
TRBJ1-5	TRBV9	.	.	CASSVEGTENQPQHF	TGTGCCAGCAGCGTAGAGGGAACCGAAAATCAGCCCCAGCATTTT
TRBJ1-4	TRBV2	few	.	CASSEAGLEKLFF	TGTGCCAGCAGTGAAGCCGGGCTTGAAAAACTGTTTTTT
TRBJ2-3	TRBV29-1	few	TRBD2	CSVGGRFTDTQYF	TGCAGCGTGGGGGGGAGGTTCACAGATACGCAGTATTTT
TRBJ1-6	TRBV12-3/TRBV12-4	medium-sized	.	CASGLGYNSPLHF	TGTGCCAGCGGCCTCGGCTATAATTCACCCCTCCACTTT
TRBJ2-2	TRBV6-1	.	.	CTCSRDMGTGELFF	TGTACCTGCAGCCGGGACATGGGAACCGGGGAGCTGTTTTTT
TRBJ2-7	TRBV20-1	.	.	CSATGLAYEQYF	TGCAGTGCCACGGGACTGGCCTACGAGCAGTACTTC
TRBJ2-1	TRBV20-1	.	TRBD2	CSARFLAGDWEQFF	TGCAGTGCTAGGTTCCTAGCGGGAGATTGGGAGCAGTTCTTC
TRBJ2-7	TRBV10-2	.	TRBD2	CASRQTSADYEQYF	TGCGCCAGCAGGCAGACTAGCGCTGACTACGAGCAGTACTTC
TRBJ1-1	TRBV6-1	.	.	CASSYTGMNTEAFF	TGTGCCAGCAGTTACACAGGGATGAACACTGAAGCTTTCTTT
TRBJ2-2	TRBV5-8	.	TRBD2	CASSLGTGTSGTGELFF	TGTGCCAGCAGCTTGGGAACAGGGACTAGCGGGACCGGGGAGCTGTTTTTT
TRBJ2-1	TRBV29-1	few	TRBD2	CSALGLAGGPSYNEQFF	TGCAGCGCGTTAGGACTAGCGGGAGGGCCGTCCTACAATGAGCAGTTCTTC
TRBJ2-1	TRBV7-2	.	TRBD2	CASSETSGRLGTSEQFF	TGTGCCAGCAGCGAGACTAGCGGGAGGTTAGGTACCAGTGAGCAGTTCTTC
TRBJ2-3	TRBV4-2	many	TRBD2	CASSQAPVIAGELTDTQYF	TGTGCCAGCAGCCAAGCACCCGTAATAGCGGGAGAACTCACAGATACGCAGTATTTT
TRBJ2-7	TRBV5-4	many	TRBD2	CASSRTSGSYEQYF	TGTGCCAGCAGCCGAACTAGCGGGAGTTACGAGCAGTACTTC
TRBJ2-7	TRBV7-9	.	TRBD1	CASSSSRGLDSYEQYF	TGTGCCAGCAGCTCATCCAGGGGGCTTGACTCCTACGAGCAGTACTTC
TRBJ2-3	TRBV11-1	.	TRBD2	CASSLALAGGTTQYF	TGTGCCAGCAGCTTAGCGCTAGCGGGAGGGACAACGCAGTATTTT
TRBJ2-1	TRBV5-1	medium-sized	TRBD2	CASTTSGSYNEQFF	TGCGCCAGCACCACTAGCGGCTCCTACAATGAGCAGTTCTTC
TRBJ2-7	TRBV14	.	.	CASSRGDYEQYF	TGTGCCAGCAGCCGGGGGGACTACGAGCAGTACTTC
TRBJ2-2	TRBV5-1	many	TRBD2	CASSWTSGTSTGELFF	TGCGCCAGCAGCTGGACTAGCGGGACTAGCACCGGGGAGCTGTTTTTT
TRBJ2-5	TRBV20-1	.	TRBD1	CSARGETGGETQYF	TGCAGTGCTAGAGGGGAGACAGGGGGAGAGACCCAGTACTTC
TRBJ1-2	TRBV3-1	many	TRBD1	CASSRTGGGYTF	TGTGCCAGCAGCCGGACAGGGGGCGGCTACACCTTC
TRBJ1-1	TRBV20-1	.	.	CSARHLTGTGAFF	TGCAGTGCTAGACATTTGACCGGGACTGGCGCTTTCTTT
TRBJ2-5	TRBV2	.	TRBD2	CASEGLGLETQYF	TGTGCCAGTGAGGGACTAGGATTGGAGACCCAGTACTTC
TRBJ2-7	TRBV29-1	few	.	CSVYTASYEQYF	TGCAGCGTGTACACAGCCTCCTACGAGCAGTACTTC
TRBJ2-7	TRBV29-1	once	.	CSVAELADDEQYF	TGCAGCGTTGCCGAACTAGCTGATGACGAGCAGTACTTC
TRBJ2-7	TRBV7-9	medium-sized	.	CASSPWGLWEQYF	TGTGCCAGCAGCCCTTGGGGGCTCTGGGAGCAGTACTTC
TRBJ2-3	TRBV20-1	.	.	CSAWDHSTDTQYF	TGCAGTGCTTGGGATCACAGCACAGATACGCAGTATTTT
TRBJ2-7	TRBV6-1	many	TRBD1	CASSPRQGYSYEQYF	TGTGCCAGCAGCCCGAGACAGGGGTACTCCTACGAGCAGTACTTC
TRBJ1-5	TRBV2	medium-sized	TRBD1	CASRGGHNQPQHF	TGTGCCAGCAGAGGGGGCCACAATCAGCCCCAGCATTTT
TRBJ2-7	TRBV24-1	.	.	CTTSDPARPAYEQYF	TGTACCACCAGTGATCCCGCTCGTCCGGCCTACGAGCAGTACTTC
TRBJ2-1	TRBV20-1	.	.	CSARDLASSYNEQFF	TGCAGTGCTAGAGATCTAGCAAGCTCCTACAATGAGCAGTTCTTC
TRBJ2-1	TRBV7-9	medium-sized	TRBD1	CASRDSVLNEQFF	TGTGCCAGCCGGGACAGCGTTCTGAATGAGCAGTTCTTC
TRBJ1-1	TRBV28	many	.	CASSRTALNTEAFF	TGTGCCAGCAGCCGGACAGCCTTGAACACTGAAGCTTTCTTT
TRBJ2-7	TRBV20-1	.	.	CSARSPTSTYEQYF	TGCAGTGCTAGATCGCCGACTAGTACCTACGAGCAGTACTTC
TRBJ2-1	TRBV4-2	.	TRBD2	CASSQVGTSGSYEQFF	TGTGCCAGCAGCCAAGTGGGGACTAGCGGGAGCTATGAGCAGTTCTTC
TRBJ1-5	TRBV20-1	medium-sized	.	CSGREDSNQPQHF	TGCAGTGGGAGGGAGGATAGCAATCAGCCCCAGCATTTT
TRBJ2-7	TRBV2	.	TRBD1	CASSEGQGGEQYF	TGTGCCAGCAGTGAAGGACAGGGTGGCGAGCAGTACTTC
TRBJ2-2	TRBV7-9	.	.	CASNINKNTGELFF	TGTGCCAGCAACATAAACAAGAACACCGGGGAGCTGTTTTTT
TRBJ2-6	TRBV19	medium-sized	.	CASSIARSGANVLTF	TGTGCCAGTAGTATAGCCAGGTCTGGGGCCAACGTCCTGACTTTC
TRBJ1-2	TRBV19	.	.	CASALPGSYGYTF	TGTGCCAGTGCCCTCCCCGGGAGCTATGGCTACACCTTC
TRBJ2-3	TRBV9	.	TRBD1	CASSRYRDRSTDTQYF	TGTGCCAGCAGCAGATACCGGGACAGAAGCACAGATACGCAGTATTTT
TRBJ2-1	TRBV9	.	.	CASSVGSGGGLNEQFF	TGTGCCAGCAGCGTAGGGTCCGGGGGCGGGTTAAATGAGCAGTTCTTC
TRBJ2-3	TRBV2	.	.	CASSGRPDTQYF	TGTGCCAGCAGTGGACGTCCGGATACGCAGTATTTT
TRBJ1-5	TRBV7-3	.	.	CASSPKAGGVLAQHF	TGTGCCAGCAGCCCTAAAGCGGGAGGGGTTTTGGCGCAGCATTTT
TRBJ2-1	TRBV29-1	.	.	CSVSGGGSYNEQFF	TGCAGCGTTTCAGGGGGAGGGTCCTACAATGAGCAGTTCTTC
TRBJ2-7	TRBV10-3	.	.	CAISDDSKSEQYF	TGTGCCATCAGTGACGACTCCAAAAGCGAGCAGTACTTC
TRBJ2-7	TRBV7-8	medium-sized	.	CASSLETYEQYF	TGTGCCAGCAGCTTAGAGACCTACGAGCAGTACTTC
TRBJ1-2	TRBV5-5	few	TRBD1	CASSLTGDYGYTF	TGTGCCAGCAGCTTGACAGGGGATTATGGCTACACCTTC
TRBJ1-2	TRBV3-1	.	.	CASSQEGRNGYTF	TGTGCCAGCAGCCAAGAAGGGAGGAATGGCTACACCTTC
TRBJ2-3	TRBV7-6	medium-sized	.	CASSLTERTSTDTQYF	TGTGCCAGCAGCTTAACTGAGCGAACTAGCACAGATACGCAGTATTTT
TRBJ1-2	TRBV20-1	.	TRBD1	CSAPEVGSGGEGYTF	TGCAGTGCCCCAGAGGTCGGGTCAGGGGGCGAAGGCTACACCTTC
TRBJ1-3	TRBV5-1	many	.	CASSSTGFSGNTIYF	TGCGCCAGCAGCTCTACAGGGTTCTCTGGAAACACCATATATTTT
TRBJ2-1	TRBV20-1	few	.	CSARFGNEQFF	TGCAGTGCTAGGTTCGGGAATGAGCAGTTCTTC
TRBJ2-4	TRBV20-1	many	TRBD2	CSARDLGTSLFQYF	TGCAGTGCTAGAGATCTTGGGACTAGTCTTTTTCAGTACTTC